This T cell receptor beta chain was captured by sequencing in a study of T cell changes during pregnancy in multiple sclerosis. Per the germline V gene, CDR1 is WSHSY and CDR2 is SAAADI. Trimming removed 6 bases from V and 0 bases from J; junction bases left unmatched: 7. This CDR3 has 15 residues. Sequencing was performed with immunoSEQ multiplex PCR; in TCRdb, only in-frame clones are kept and a portion is missing. The sample records more than 85,000 clones, approximately 94% being singletons. The receptor was isolated from a female donor with multiple sclerosis, enrolled in a pregnancy study. The sequencing used peripheral blood, collected in the second trimester of pregnancy. The chain couples TRBV10-2 to TRBJ1-1; 7 bases are shared with TRBD1. The CDR3 nucleotides read TGCGCCAGCAGCGCGACAGGGAGGATGAACACTGAAGCTTTCTTT. This codes for CASSATGRMNTEAFF.